The present entry profiles one TCR beta chain with its context. The antigen remains undetermined. Only in-frame clones appear in the TCRdb table, and some are missing; sequencing was by immunoSEQ multiplex PCR. The sample contains 130,000 to 150,000 clones, 88% of which appear only once. Time point specified: baseline pretreatment blood. The treatment: 15 Gy SBRT to primary tumor, nephrectomy 4 weeks later. Serial blood draws occurred at baseline and 2 and 4 weeks post-SBRT. The sample is drawn from a study of radiation and T cells in renal cell carcinoma. Study as a whole: Nephrectomy followed 15 Gy stereotactic body radiation by 4 weeks. Study-wide results and caveats: In blood, top tumor clones expanded by 2 weeks, shrinking by 4. Pretreatment tumor biopsies were lacking, so baseline clonotypes are unknown.

CDR3 length: 15 residues. The V gene end was trimmed by 0 bases and the J gene end by 4 bases; junction bases not matched to a gene: 6. Germline CDR1 reads SGHRS; CDR2 reads YFSETQ. The sample here was blood, taken from a patient whose treatment included radiotherapy and nephrectomy. The TCR comes from a woman aged 70-85 years with renal cell carcinoma. This sequence joins TRBV5-1 and TRBJ2-5, with 7 bases fitting TRBD2. CDR3 sequence reads: CASSLAVGGGETQYF. CDR3 coding DNA: TGCGCCAGCAGCTTGGCCGTCGGCGGGGGAGAGACCCAGTACTTC.